The T cell receptor (beta chain) under discussion was sequenced for a study of vaccination effects on CD4 cells after COVID-19. General study results and limits: The authors studied few convalescent patients and collected no early post-infection timepoints. Late post-vaccination samples showed marked contraction of infection- and vaccine-induced clones.

Comments on this clone: Its matching antigen is unknown.

Produced via immunoSEQ multiplex PCR; TCRdb's table is partial and in-frame only. This sample has 67,000 or so clones, with 80% to 85% found just once. Before sequencing, viral peptide pools were used by the ViraFEST assay to expand antigen-specific CD4+ T cells. Researchers isolated CD4+ T cells once approximately eleven days of culture had elapsed. Participants received two doses of either the BNT162b2 or mRNA-1273 vaccine. Vaccine recipients had no previous SARS-CoV-2 infection; their nucleocapsid antibodies were negative. Losses at the gene ends were 2 bases for V and 0 bases for J; bases not matched to a gene: 6. CDR3 length: 17 residues. CDR1 and CDR2 (germline): LGHDT, YNNKEL (reference sequence).

The material sequenced was CD4+ T cells from PBMCs cultured with HCoV-229E spike peptides, taken after COVID-19 vaccination. The chain combines TRBV3-1 (or the pseudogene TRBV3-2) with TRBJ1-1, with 10 bases identical to TRBD1. The clonotype comes from a human donor who received a COVID-19 vaccine. CDR3 amino acids: CASSQRDRGLMNTEAFF. The CDR3, as DNA: TGTGCCAGCAGCCAAAGGGACAGGGGACTCATGAACACTGAAGCTTTCTTT.